This T cell receptor beta chain was recorded in a study of T-cell memory formation after mild COVID-19. TCRdb called the 5' RACE reads again in MiXCR, with one record for every CDR3 protein. The data contain roughly 480,000 distinct CDR3 sequences, approximately 23% of them singletons. Germline V lookup: CDR1 DFQATT, CDR2 SNEGSKA (reference sequence). The CDR3 is 16 residues long. The ends were cut back, 2 bases at V and 4 bases at J, with 21 bases in the middle. A word on this clonotype: Its matching antigen is unknown.

Whole-study results and caveats: Pre-infection memory held some responding clones, suggesting pre-existing cross-reactive T cells responded.

This TCR was sampled from an adult woman who had mild COVID-19 (a few samples of this study predate the infection). Cell type and time point are not known. Source material: PBMCs or a T cell subset sorted from them (not recorded which). V gene TRBV20-1 combines with J gene TRBJ2-7, with D possibly matching TRBD2 (6 bases). The CDR3 region is CSARPLNAGTPYEQYF. The CDR3 DNA follows: TGCAGTGCTAGACCTTTGAACGCGGGGACTCCATACGAGCAGTACTTC.